The present T cell receptor beta chain was sequenced within a study of CD8+CD57+ T cells in acquired aplastic anemia. As regards this clonotype: This sequence may be a read error, since a much larger clone differs from it by one base.

Researchers used genomic DNA as the template to profile TCR beta VDJ and CDR3. TCRdb called the reads again in MiXCR, with one record for every CDR3 protein. The table records roughly 200,000 distinct CDR3 sequences, roughly 65% of them present only once. Germline V gene sequence: CDR1 MGHRA, CDR2 YSYEKL. The CDR3 covers 15 residues. All sequencing subjects had displayed CD8+CD57+ cell expansion on flow cytometry. Diagnosis of severe acquired aplastic anemia applied to all patients. The chain carries TRBV4-1 and TRBJ2-3; a possible D gene is TRBD2 (7 bases). The sequence came from a human donor with aplastic anemia. What was sequenced was sorted CD4+, CD8+, or CD8+CD57+ T cells (not recorded which) from PBMCs. The CDR3 bases are TGCGCCAGCAGCAGCGAGGGGGGGGGAACAGATACGCGGTATTTT. Protein product: CASSSEGGGTDTRYF.